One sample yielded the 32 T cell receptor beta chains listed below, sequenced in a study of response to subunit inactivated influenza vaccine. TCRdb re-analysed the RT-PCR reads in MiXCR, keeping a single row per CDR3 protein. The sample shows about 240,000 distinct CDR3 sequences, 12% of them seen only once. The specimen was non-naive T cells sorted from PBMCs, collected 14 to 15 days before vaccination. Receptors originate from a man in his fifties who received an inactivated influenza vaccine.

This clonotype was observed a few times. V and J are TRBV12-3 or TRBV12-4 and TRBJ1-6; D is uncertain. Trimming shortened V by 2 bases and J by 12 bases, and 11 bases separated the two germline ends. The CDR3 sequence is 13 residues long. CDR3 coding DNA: TGTGCCAGCAGTTTATCCGAGACACAACCCCTCCACTTT. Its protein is CASSLSETQPLHF.

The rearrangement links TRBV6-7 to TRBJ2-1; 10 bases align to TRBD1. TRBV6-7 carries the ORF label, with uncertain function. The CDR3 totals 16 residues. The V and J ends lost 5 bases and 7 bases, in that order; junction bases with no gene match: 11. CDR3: CASSRDRGFGSNEQFF. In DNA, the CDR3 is TGTGCCAGCAGTCGGGACAGGGGATTTGGGTCGAATGAGCAGTTCTTC.

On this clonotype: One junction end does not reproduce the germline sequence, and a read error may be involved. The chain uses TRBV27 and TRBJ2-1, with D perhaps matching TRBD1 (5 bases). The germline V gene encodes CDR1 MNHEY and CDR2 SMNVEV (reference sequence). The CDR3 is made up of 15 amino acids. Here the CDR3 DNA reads TGTGCCAGCAGTTTAGACAGATTGTCCTACATTGAGCAGTTCTTC. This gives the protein CASSLDRLSYIEQFF.

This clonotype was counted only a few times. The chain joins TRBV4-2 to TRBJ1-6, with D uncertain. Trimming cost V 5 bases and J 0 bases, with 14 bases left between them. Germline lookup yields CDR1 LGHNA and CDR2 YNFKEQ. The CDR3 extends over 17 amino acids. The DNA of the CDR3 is TGTGCCAGCAGCTCAAGGGTAGGGAGCTCCTATAATTCACCCCTCCACTTT. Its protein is CASSSRVGSSYNSPLHF.

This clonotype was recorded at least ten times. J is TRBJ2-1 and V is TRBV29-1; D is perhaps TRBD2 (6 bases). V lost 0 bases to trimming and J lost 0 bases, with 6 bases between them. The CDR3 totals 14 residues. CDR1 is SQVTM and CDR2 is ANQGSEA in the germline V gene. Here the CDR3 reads CSVEDGSSYNEQFF. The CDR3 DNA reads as TGCAGCGTTGAAGACGGGAGCTCCTACAATGAGCAGTTCTTC.

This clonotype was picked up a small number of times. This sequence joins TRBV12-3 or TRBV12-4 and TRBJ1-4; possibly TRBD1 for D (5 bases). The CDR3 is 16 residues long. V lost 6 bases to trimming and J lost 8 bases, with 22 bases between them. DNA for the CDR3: TGTGCCAGCAGCTCAAGACAGCAGGGCCAGAGAGAAAAACTGTTTTTT. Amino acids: CASSSRQQGQREKLFF.

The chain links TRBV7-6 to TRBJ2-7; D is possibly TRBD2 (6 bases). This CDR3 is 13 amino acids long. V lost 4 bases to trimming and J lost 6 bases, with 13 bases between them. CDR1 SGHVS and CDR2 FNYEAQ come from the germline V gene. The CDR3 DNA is TGTGCCAGCAGCTCTTCCGGGGGACGCGAGCAGTACTTC. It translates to CASSSSGGREQYF.

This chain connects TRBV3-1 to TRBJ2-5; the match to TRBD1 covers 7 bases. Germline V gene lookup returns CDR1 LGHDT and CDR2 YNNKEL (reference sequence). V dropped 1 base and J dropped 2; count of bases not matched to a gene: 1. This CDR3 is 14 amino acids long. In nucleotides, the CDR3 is TGTGCCAGCAGCCAAGGGGACAGTCAAGAGACCCAGTACTTC. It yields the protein CASSQGDSQETQYF.

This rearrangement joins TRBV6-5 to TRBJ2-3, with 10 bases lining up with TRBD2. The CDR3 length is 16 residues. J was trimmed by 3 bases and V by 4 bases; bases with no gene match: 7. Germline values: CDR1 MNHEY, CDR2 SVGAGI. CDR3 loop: CASSFTAGLATDTQYF. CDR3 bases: TGTGCCAGCAGTTTCACGGCGGGACTAGCGACAGATACGCAGTATTTT.

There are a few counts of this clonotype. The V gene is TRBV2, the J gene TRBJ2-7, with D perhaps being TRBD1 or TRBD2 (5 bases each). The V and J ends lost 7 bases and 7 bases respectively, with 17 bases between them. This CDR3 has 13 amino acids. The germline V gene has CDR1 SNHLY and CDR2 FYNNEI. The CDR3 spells CASKRGFVKEQYF. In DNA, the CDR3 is TGTGCCAGCAAGAGGGGCTTCGTTAAAGAGCAGTACTTC.

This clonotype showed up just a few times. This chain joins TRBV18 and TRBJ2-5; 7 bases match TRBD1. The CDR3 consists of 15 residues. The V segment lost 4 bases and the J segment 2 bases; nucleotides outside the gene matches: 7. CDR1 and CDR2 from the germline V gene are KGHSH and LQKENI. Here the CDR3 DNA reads TGTGCCAGCTCACAACTACAGGGGCCTCAAGAGACCCAGTACTTC. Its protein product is CASSQLQGPQETQYF.

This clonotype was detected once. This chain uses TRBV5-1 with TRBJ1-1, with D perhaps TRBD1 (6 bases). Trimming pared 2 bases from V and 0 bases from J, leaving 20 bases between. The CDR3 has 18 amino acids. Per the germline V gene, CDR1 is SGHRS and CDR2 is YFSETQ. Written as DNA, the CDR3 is TGCGCCAGCAGCTTTTTGAAAACGGACAGCTACATGAACACTGAAGCTTTCTTT. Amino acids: CASSFLKTDSYMNTEAFF.

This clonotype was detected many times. CDR3 coding DNA: TGCGCCAGCAGCACGGGACTACAAGAGACCCAGTACTTC. Its translation: CASSTGLQETQYF. The chain is built from TRBV5-1 and TRBJ2-5; 7 nucleotides agree with TRBD2. Germline V gene data show CDR1 as SGHRS and CDR2 as YFSETQ. The V and J ends lost 4 bases and 2 bases, in that order; junction bases with no gene match: 2. The CDR3 runs to 13 residues.

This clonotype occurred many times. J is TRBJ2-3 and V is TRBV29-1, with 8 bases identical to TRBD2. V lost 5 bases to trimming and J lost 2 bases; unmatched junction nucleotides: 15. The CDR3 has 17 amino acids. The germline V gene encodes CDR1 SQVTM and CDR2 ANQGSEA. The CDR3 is CSVYPAKAGANTDTQYF. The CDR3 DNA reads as TGCAGCGTTTACCCCGCTAAAGCGGGAGCAAACACAGATACGCAGTATTTT.

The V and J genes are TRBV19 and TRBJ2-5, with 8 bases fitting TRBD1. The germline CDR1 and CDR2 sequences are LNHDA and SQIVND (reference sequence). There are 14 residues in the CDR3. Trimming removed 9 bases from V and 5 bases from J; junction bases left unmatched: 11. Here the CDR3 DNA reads TGTGCCAGCTTACGGACAGGGCGTCTGGAGACCCAGTACTTC. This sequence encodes CASLRTGRLETQYF.

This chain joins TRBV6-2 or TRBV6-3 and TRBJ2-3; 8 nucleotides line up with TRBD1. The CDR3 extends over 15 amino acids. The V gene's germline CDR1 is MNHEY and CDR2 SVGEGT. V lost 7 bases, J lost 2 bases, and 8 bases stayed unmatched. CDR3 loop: CASTHRDRTTDTQYF. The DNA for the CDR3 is TGTGCCAGCACCCACCGGGACAGGACCACAGATACGCAGTATTTT.

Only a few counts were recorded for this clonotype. CDR3 in amino acids: CASSVPTTGGRDEQFF. The CDR3 DNA reads TGTGCCAGCAGCGTACCAACGACAGGGGGCCGGGATGAGCAGTTCTTC. The J gene is TRBJ2-1, the V gene TRBV9, with TRBD1 matching 10 bases. Trimming at V came to 1 base and at J to 8 bases, leaving 9 bases not matched to a gene. Germline values: CDR1 SGDLS, CDR2 YYNGEE. CDR3 size: 16 residues.

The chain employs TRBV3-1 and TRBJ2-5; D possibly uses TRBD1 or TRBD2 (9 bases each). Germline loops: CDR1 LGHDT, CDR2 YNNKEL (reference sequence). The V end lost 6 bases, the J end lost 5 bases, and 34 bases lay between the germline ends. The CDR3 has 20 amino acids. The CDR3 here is CASRRHRQGETSGATETQYF. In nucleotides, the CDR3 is TGTGCCAGCAGACGACACAGACAGGGGGAGACTAGCGGAGCTACGGAGACCCAGTACTTC.

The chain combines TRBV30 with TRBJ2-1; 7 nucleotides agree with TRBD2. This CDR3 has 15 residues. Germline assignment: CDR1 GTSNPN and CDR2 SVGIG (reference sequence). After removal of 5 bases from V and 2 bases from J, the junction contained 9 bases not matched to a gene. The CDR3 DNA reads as TGTGCCTGGGGGCAGGGCGGGGGACCCTACAATGAGCAGTTCTTC. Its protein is CAWGQGGGPYNEQFF. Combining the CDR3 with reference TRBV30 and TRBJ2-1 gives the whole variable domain SQTIHQWPATLVQPVGSPLSLECTVEGTSNPNLYWYRQAAGRGLQLLFYSVGIGQISSEVPQNLSASRPQDRQFILSSKKLLLSDSGFYLCAWGQGGGPYNEQFFGPGTRLTVL.

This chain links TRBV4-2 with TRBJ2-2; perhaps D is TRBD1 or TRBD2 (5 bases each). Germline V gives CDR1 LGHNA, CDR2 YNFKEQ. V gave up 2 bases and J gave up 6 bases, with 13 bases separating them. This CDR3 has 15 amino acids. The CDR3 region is CASSQTPGSPGELFF. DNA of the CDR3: TGTGCCAGCAGCCAAACACCAGGGAGCCCCGGGGAGCTGTTTTTT.

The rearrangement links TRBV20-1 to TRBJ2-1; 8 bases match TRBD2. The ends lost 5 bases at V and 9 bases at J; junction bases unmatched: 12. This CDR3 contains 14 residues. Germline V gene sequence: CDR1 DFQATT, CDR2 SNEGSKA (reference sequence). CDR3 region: CSASPGLGVREQFF. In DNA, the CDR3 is TGCAGTGCTTCTCCGGGACTAGGGGTCCGTGAGCAGTTCTTC.

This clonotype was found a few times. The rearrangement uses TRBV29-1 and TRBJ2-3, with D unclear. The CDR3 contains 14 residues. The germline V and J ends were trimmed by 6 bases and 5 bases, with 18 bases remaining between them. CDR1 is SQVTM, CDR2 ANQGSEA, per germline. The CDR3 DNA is TGCAGCGTCTCACGAGCGAGTATGGGAGATACGCAGTATTTT. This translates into CSVSRASMGDTQYF.

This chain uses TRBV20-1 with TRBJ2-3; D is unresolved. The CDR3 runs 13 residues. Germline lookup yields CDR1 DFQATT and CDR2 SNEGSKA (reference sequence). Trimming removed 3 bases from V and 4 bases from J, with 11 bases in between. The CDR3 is CSASSTFADTQYF. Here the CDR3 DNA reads TGCAGTGCTAGTTCCACGTTCGCAGATACGCAGTATTTT.

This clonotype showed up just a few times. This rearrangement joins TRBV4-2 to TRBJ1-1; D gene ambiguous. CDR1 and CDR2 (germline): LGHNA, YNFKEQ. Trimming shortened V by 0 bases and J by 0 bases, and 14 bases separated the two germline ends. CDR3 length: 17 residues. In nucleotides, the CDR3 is TGTGCCAGCAGCCAAGATCGGAGAGGACCGCTGAACACTGAAGCTTTCTTT. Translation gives CASSQDRRGPLNTEAFF.

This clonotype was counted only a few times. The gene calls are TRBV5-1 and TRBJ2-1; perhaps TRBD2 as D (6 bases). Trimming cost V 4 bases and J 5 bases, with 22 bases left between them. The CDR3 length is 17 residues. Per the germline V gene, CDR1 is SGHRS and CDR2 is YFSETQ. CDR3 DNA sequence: TGCGCCAGCAGCCCTGGGGACGGGACTTGGCGGGACAATGAGCAGTTCTTC. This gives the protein CASSPGDGTWRDNEQFF.

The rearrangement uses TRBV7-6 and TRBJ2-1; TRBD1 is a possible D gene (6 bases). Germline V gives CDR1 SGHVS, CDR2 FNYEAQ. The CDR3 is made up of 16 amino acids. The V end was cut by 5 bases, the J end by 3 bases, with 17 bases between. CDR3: CASSPNDRNYYNEQFF. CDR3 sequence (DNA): TGTGCCAGCAGCCCCAACGACAGGAACTACTACAATGAGCAGTTCTTC. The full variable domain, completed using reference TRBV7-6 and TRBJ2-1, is GAGVSQSPRYKVTKRGQDVALRCDPISGHVSLYWYRQALGQGPEFLTYFNYEAQQDKSGLPNDRFSAERPEGSISTLTIQRTEQRDSAMYRCASSPNDRNYYNEQFFGPGTRLTVL.

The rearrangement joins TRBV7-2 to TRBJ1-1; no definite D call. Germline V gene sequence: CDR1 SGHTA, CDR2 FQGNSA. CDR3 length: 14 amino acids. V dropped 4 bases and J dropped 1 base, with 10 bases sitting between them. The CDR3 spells CASSSVVANTEAFF. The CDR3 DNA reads TGTGCCAGCAGCTCCGTGGTGGCGAACACTGAAGCTTTCTTT.

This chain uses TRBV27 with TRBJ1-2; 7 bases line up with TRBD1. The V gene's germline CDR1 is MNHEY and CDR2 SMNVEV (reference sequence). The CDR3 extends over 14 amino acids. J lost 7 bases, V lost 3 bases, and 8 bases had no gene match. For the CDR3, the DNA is TGTGCCAGCAGTTTCAATAGGGGGCATGGTGGCTACACCTTC. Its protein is CASSFNRGHGGYTF.

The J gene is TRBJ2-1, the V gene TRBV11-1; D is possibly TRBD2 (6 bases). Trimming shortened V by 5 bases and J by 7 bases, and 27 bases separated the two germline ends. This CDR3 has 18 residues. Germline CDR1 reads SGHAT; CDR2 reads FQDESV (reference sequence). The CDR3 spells CASSPNPRVGGPRNEQFF. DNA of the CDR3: TGTGCCAGCAGCCCCAACCCTAGGGTAGGAGGGCCGCGGAATGAGCAGTTCTTC.

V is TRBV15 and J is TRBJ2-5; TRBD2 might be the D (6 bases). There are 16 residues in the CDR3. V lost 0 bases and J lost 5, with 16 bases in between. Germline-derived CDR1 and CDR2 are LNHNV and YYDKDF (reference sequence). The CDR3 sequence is CATSRDLVAGTETQYF. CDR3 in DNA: TGTGCCACCAGCAGAGATCTGGTTGCGGGGACGGAGACCCAGTACTTC.

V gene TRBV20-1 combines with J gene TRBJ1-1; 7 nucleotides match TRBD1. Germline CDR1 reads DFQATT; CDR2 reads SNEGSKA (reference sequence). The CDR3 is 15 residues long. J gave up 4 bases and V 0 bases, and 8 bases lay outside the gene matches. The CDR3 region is CSARDYWDSGTEAFF. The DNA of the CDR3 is TGCAGTGCTAGAGATTACTGGGACAGCGGCACTGAAGCTTTCTTT.

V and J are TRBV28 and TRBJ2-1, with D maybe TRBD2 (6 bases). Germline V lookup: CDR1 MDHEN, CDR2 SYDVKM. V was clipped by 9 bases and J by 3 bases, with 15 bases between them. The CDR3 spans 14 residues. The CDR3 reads CASRTGTRYNEQFF. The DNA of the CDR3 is TGTGCCAGTAGAACCGGGACTCGCTACAATGAGCAGTTCTTC.